Below, one T cell receptor beta chain is given with its context. In the original analysis: Quantification of nucleated cells was approximated via reference gene primer amplification. Generated by immunoSEQ multiplex PCR, the TCRdb table keeps only in-frame clones and is missing some. V, J and clone size reflect that table, while D and trimming were determined from the DNA. The data contain about 130,000 clones, over 60% of them singletons. The sample is drawn from a study of blood T cell repertoires in COVID-19. Study overall: Sample material is recorded as cDNA or gDNA derived from T cells, B-cell-depleted T cells, or PBMCs.

This CDR3 comprises 12 residues. The J segment lost 5 bases and the V segment lost 7 bases, leaving 3 bases of the junction unmatched. Germline values: CDR1 GTSNPN, CDR2 SVGIG (reference sequence). The receptor comes from a man aged 35 to 55 with active or convalescent COVID-19. The chain is built from TRBV30 and TRBJ2-5; TRBD2 matches at 11 bases. Material: peripheral blood. The CDR3 is CALLAGDETQYF. The CDR3 coding sequence is TGTGCCTTACTAGCGGGAGATGAGACCCAGTACTTC.